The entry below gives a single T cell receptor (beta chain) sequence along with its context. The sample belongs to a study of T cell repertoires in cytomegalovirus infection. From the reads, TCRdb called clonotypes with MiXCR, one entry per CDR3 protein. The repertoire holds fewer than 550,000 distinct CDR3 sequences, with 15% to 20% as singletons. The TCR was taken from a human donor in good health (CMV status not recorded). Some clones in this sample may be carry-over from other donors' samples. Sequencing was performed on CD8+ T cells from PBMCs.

This chain's CDR3 is CASSKGSGGNTEAFF. In DNA form, the CDR3 reads TGTGCCAGCAGTAAAGGGTCCGGGGGGAACACTGAAGCTTTCTTT. This chain joins TRBV6-4 and TRBJ1-1; D may be TRBD1 (5 bases). The germline V gene encodes CDR1 MRHNA and CDR2 SNTAGT. V lost 5 bases and J lost 1, with 14 bases in between. This CDR3 is built from 15 residues.